The source of this TCR beta chain is a study of blood T cell repertoires in COVID-19. For the study at large: COVID-19 samples from acute and convalescent phases originated in the United States, Italy and Spain.

Per the authors' pipeline: Using reference gene primer amplification, nucleated cell counts were estimated. Profiled with immunoSEQ multiplex PCR; TCRdb holds only in-frame clones, not every one. Clone size and the V and J calls come from that table; the DNA yielded D and trimming. The sample consists of a few hundred thousand clones, around 87% of them appearing once. V trimming: 3 bases; J trimming: 8 bases; junction bases outside the gene matches: 12. Germline-derived CDR1 and CDR2 are SGHAT and FQDESV (reference sequence). This CDR3 has 16 residues. This clone was observed once. The source of this sequence is a human donor in a cohort sampled during active COVID-19. The chain has TRBV11-1 and TRBJ1-1; TRBD1 matches 10 bases. Sequencing input: peripheral blood. CDR3 in amino acids: CASSLDPGQGRVEAFF. For the CDR3, the DNA is TGTGCCAGCAGCTTGGACCCGGGACAGGGGAGGGTGGAAGCTTTCTTT. The full variable domain, in which reference TRBV11-1 and TRBJ1-1 provide the parts outside the CDR3, is EAEVAQSPRYKITEKSQAVAFWCDPISGHATLYWYRQILGQGPELLVQFQDESVVDDSQLPKDRFSAERLKGVDSTLKIQPAELGDSAMYLCASSLDPGQGRVEAFFGQGTRLTVV.